What follows are 16 T cell receptor beta chains derived from one specimen sequenced in a study of T cells after yellow fever vaccination (dated by TCRdb to the late 2010s). Library prep was done by 5' RACE. Sequenced on an Illumina HiSeq 2500. The public reads were run again by TCRdb, first through fastp at Q25 and then through MiXCR, and only productive beta chains were kept. One record per CDR3 amino acid sequence lists the most common genes and DNA. The sample profile shows hundreds of thousands of distinct CDR3 sequences; 8.7% of them were found once. The ten largest account for roughly 17% of the sample. The sample's treatment or condition label, in plain terms: live attenuated yellow fever vaccine strain. Sequenced here: PBMCs, sampled on the day of the first yellow fever vaccination. The receptor source for this set is a man between 18 and 35 years old who received the YFV17D yellow fever vaccine.

This clonotype was detected many times. The gene calls are TRBV5-1 and TRBJ2-5; D unresolved. The CDR3 consists of 12 residues. Germline V lookup: CDR1 SGHRS, CDR2 YFSETQ. V was trimmed by 5 bases and J by 5 bases, leaving 10 bases between them. CDR3 nucleotides: TGCGCCAGCAGGGATCGATGGGAGACCCAGTACTTC. Amino acids: CASRDRWETQYF.

This clonotype was seen more than once but under ten times. The V and J genes are TRBV5-1 and TRBJ2-5, with a tentative D call TRBD2 (5 bases). V shed 4 bases and J shed 5 bases, with 18 bases lying between them. CDR3 size: 15 residues. Germline V gene data show CDR1 as SGHRS and CDR2 as YFSETQ. CDR3 sequence: CASSAQIALRETQYF. DNA for the CDR3: TGCGCCAGCAGCGCCCAGATAGCGCTCCGGGAGACCCAGTACTTC.

This clonotype was detected a few times. The chain joins TRBV7-9 to TRBJ1-5, with a possible D match to TRBD1 (5 bases). Germline values: CDR1 SEHNR, CDR2 FQNEAQ (reference sequence). The CDR3 is 14 residues long. V lost 3 bases and J 2 bases, leaving 8 bases between the germline ends. CDR3 in DNA: TGTGCCAGCAGCTTCGGGGACGGCAATCAGCCCCAGCATTTT. Translating it yields CASSFGDGNQPQHF.

This clonotype was counted between two and nine times. This chain uses TRBV5-1 with TRBJ2-5; 11 nucleotides line up with TRBD2. The ends lost 3 bases at V and 2 bases at J; junction bases unmatched: 15. The CDR3 extends over 19 amino acids. From germline, CDR1 is SGHRS and CDR2 YFSETQ. CDR3 sequence (DNA): TGCGCCAGCAGCTCAACCCCCGCAGGCCTAGCGGGGGGTCAAGAGACCCAGTACTTC. Its protein product is CASSSTPAGLAGGQETQYF. Full variable domain (outside the CDR3, taken from reference TRBV5-1 and TRBJ2-5): KAGVTQTPRYLIKTRGQQVTLSCSPISGHRSVSWYQQTPGQGLQFLFEYFSETQRNKGNFPGRFSGRQFSNSRSEMNVSTLELGDSALYLCASSSTPAGLAGGQETQYFGPGTRLLVL.

In its sample, this clonotype was seen many times. The chain couples TRBV10-3 to TRBJ1-4, with TRBD1 matching 9 bases. V gave up 11 bases and J gave up 5 bases; unmatched junction bases: 6. Germline V gives CDR1 ENHRY, CDR2 SYGVKD. The CDR3 is made up of 13 amino acids. CDR3 protein: CAARTGENEKLFF. CDR3 nucleotides: TGTGCCGCCCGGACAGGGGAAAATGAAAAACTGTTTTTT.

The CDR3 protein is CSAPTGYHEQYV. For the CDR3, the DNA is TGCAGCGCTCCGACAGGTTACCACGAGCAGTACGTC. The chain joins TRBV29-1 to TRBJ2-7, with a tentative D call TRBD1 (6 bases). The CDR3 consists of 12 residues. Germline V gene lookup returns CDR1 SQVTM and CDR2 ANQGSEA. The ends were cut back, 7 bases at V and 5 bases at J, with 15 bases in the middle.

This clonotype was observed at least ten times. The rearrangement joins TRBV6-2 or TRBV6-3 to TRBJ1-5; D unresolved. Germline V gene sequence: CDR1 MNHEY, CDR2 SVGEGT. Deletions cut 5 bases from V and 5 bases from J, with 13 bases between. The CDR3 has 14 amino acids. CDR3 amino acids: CASSEASGYQPQHF. CDR3 nucleotide sequence: TGTGCCAGCAGTGAGGCCTCCGGGTATCAGCCCCAGCATTTT.

The genes are TRBV20-1 and TRBJ2-7; 13 positions match TRBD2. The CDR3 covers 15 residues. Per the germline V gene, CDR1 is DFQATT and CDR2 is SNEGSKA (reference sequence). J gave up 1 base and V 5 bases, and 5 bases lay outside the gene matches. The CDR3 nucleotides are TGCAGTGCTGGGGGACTAGCGGGGACTTCCTACGAGCAGTACGTC. This translates into CSAGGLAGTSYEQYV.

This clonotype was seen a few times. The chain links TRBV5-1 to TRBJ2-3; TRBD2 agrees at 8 bases. The CDR3 has 15 residues. Trimming cost V 4 bases and J 6 bases; bases outside gene matches: 10. Germline CDR1 is SGHRS and CDR2 is YFSETQ. CDR3 amino acids: CASSPLAGPEDTQYF. CDR3 coding DNA: TGCGCCAGCAGCCCATTAGCGGGGCCGGAGGATACGCAGTATTTT.

The chain joins TRBV5-1 to TRBJ2-2; 7 nucleotides agree with TRBD1. V shed 2 bases, J shed 4 bases, and the junction held 8 bases outside the gene matches. From germline, CDR1 is SGHRS and CDR2 YFSETQ. The CDR3 sequence is 16 residues long. DNA for the CDR3: TGCGCCAGCAGCTTTGGCCCGGGACAGTTCACCGGGGAGCTGTTTTTT. Amino acids: CASSFGPGQFTGELFF.

The table lists this clonotype with many counts. The gene calls are TRBV12-3 or TRBV12-4 and TRBJ2-1; 12 bases are a match to TRBD1. J was trimmed by 6 bases and V by 5 bases; bases with no gene match: 8. The CDR3 is 16 amino acids. CDR3 DNA sequence: TGTGCCAGCAGTGGGGGGGGACAGGGGGCCGGCAATGAGCAGTTCTTC. Amino acid sequence: CASSGGGQGAGNEQFF.

The V call is TRBV13, the J call TRBJ1-2, with 9 positions matching TRBD1. CDR3 length: 15 residues. The V gene's germline CDR1 is PRHDT and CDR2 FYEKMQ (reference sequence). Losses at the gene ends were 3 bases for V and 7 bases for J; bases not matched to a gene: 9. CDR3 amino acids: CASSFSGTGRFGYTF. Here the CDR3 DNA reads TGTGCCAGCAGCTTTTCCGGGACAGGGCGTTTTGGCTACACCTTC.

This clonotype was observed a handful of times. The chain has TRBV12-3 or TRBV12-4 and TRBJ1-2; D gene uncertain. The CDR3 runs 14 residues. V lost 6 bases to trimming and J lost 4 bases, with 15 bases between them. CDR3 region: CASSSFGSTYGYTF. The CDR3 DNA reads as TGTGCCAGCAGCTCCTTTGGGTCGACCTATGGCTACACCTTC.

This clonotype has a count of ten or more. J is TRBJ1-5 and V is TRBV3-1; TRBD1 matches 7 bases. CDR3 length: 15 amino acids. Germline-derived CDR1 and CDR2 are LGHDT and YNNKEL (reference sequence). Losses at the gene ends were 1 base for V and 7 bases for J; bases not matched to a gene: 7. Written as DNA, the CDR3 is TGTGCCAGCAGCCAAGGCGACAGGGAGGGCCAGCCCCAGCATTTT. Translated: CASSQGDREGQPQHF.

This clonotype was observed many times. The chain has TRBV11-2 and TRBJ2-6; D ambiguous. V lost 4 bases to trimming and J lost 0 bases, with 16 bases between them. Germline CDR1 is SGHAT and CDR2 is FQNNGV. The CDR3 is 18 amino acids. The CDR3 nucleotides are TGTGCCAGCAGCTCACCCAGGACGGTGAGCTCTGGGGCCAACGTCCTGACTTTC. Its protein is CASSSPRTVSSGANVLTF.

This rearrangement joins TRBV19 to TRBJ2-3; 10 bases agree with TRBD2. Germline V gene data show CDR1 as LNHDA and CDR2 as SQIVND (reference sequence). Unmatched junction bases numbered 14, after V lost 6 bases and J lost 5 bases. This CDR3 is built from 17 residues. The CDR3 here is CASSRFASGTSVDTQYF. The CDR3 DNA is TGTGCCAGTAGCCGATTCGCCTCCGGGACTAGCGTAGATACGCAGTATTTT.